This TCR beta chain emerged from a study of technical replicates of blood from several donors. Assay: immunoSEQ multiplex PCR; the TCRdb copy retains only in-frame clones and omits some. The table includes tens of thousands of clones, 80% to 95% detected once. There are 15 residues in the CDR3. Trimming took off 4 bases at V and 2 bases at J, with 12 bases between the two ends. The V gene's germline CDR1 is MNHEY and CDR2 SMNVEV (reference sequence). The chain uses TRBV27 and TRBJ1-5, with D perhaps matching TRBD1 (5 bases). This clonotype was obtained from a human donor in good health. Some clones in this sample may be carry-over from other donors' samples. Source material: PBMCs. CDR3 nucleotides: TGTGCCAGCAGTTCCCAGGGCACGGGCAATCAGCCCCAGCATTTT. This translates into CASSSQGTGNQPQHF.